This passage covers 3 T cell receptor beta chains from one sample sequenced in a study of cytomegalovirus exposure and HLA in healthy donors. It was with 60 Vbeta and 13 Jbeta primers that the PCR ran. Method: immunoSEQ multiplex PCR; TCRdb's copy keeps in-frame clones and lacks some. This sample has 110,000 or so clones, with over 65% found just once. The sample comprised PBMCs. The receptors were sampled from a woman aged 45-65 years in good health and CMV-seropositive.

The rearrangement links TRBV12-5 to TRBJ1-2, with D uncertain. This CDR3 is built from 13 residues. The germline V gene has CDR1 LGHNT and CDR2 FRNRAP. V dropped 1 base and J dropped 9 bases, with 12 bases sitting between them. CDR3 protein: CASGLDSGRSYTF. The CDR3 nucleotides are TGTGCTAGTGGTTTGGACAGCGGTCGGAGCTACACCTTC.

This clone was counted once. CDR3 sequence (DNA): TGTGCCAGCAGTGACAGGCTATATAATTCACCCCTCCACTTT. It encodes CASSDRLYNSPLHF. The chain recombines TRBV2 with TRBJ1-6; no definite D call. Germline assignment: CDR1 SNHLY and CDR2 FYNNEI. The CDR3 sequence is 14 residues long. V dropped 3 bases and J dropped 4 bases, with 7 bases sitting between them.

This clone was observed once. The chain employs TRBV10-3 and TRBJ1-3; D remains unclear. CDR3 length: 14 amino acids. Germline V lookup: CDR1 ENHRY, CDR2 SYGVKD. V gave up 6 bases and J gave up 0 bases, with 9 bases separating them. Here the CDR3 reads CAIRPDISGNTIYF. The CDR3 DNA sequence: TGTGCCATCAGACCCGACATCTCTGGAAACACCATATATTTT.